This T cell receptor beta chain was captured in a study of T cell repertoires in cytomegalovirus infection. TCRdb re-called the reads with MiXCR, one entry per CDR3 protein. The data contain about 740,000 distinct CDR3 sequences, approximately 40% of them singletons. This clonotype was found a few times. The CDR3 spans 16 residues. Trimming took 3 bases from V and 10 from J, leaving 22 bases between them. Germline assignment: CDR1 SGHVS and CDR2 FNYEAQ. The sequencing sample was made of PBMCs. The receptor's source is a human donor in good health (CMV status not recorded). Some clones in this sample may be carry-over from other donors' samples. This chain connects TRBV7-6 to TRBJ2-1; D gene uncertain. The DNA for the CDR3 is TGTGCCAGCAGCTTTCCCTTTGGGGTGGTCCACGGGGAGCAGTTCTTC. Protein: CASSFPFGVVHGEQFF.